This T cell receptor beta chain was captured in a study of blood T cell repertoires in COVID-19. Looking at the study overall: COVID-19 samples collected from the United States, Italy and Spain covered acute and convalescent phases. PBMCs, B-cell-depleted T cells, or T cells were the source of the cDNA or gDNA that made up the material.

Study processing details: From reference gene primer amplification, estimates of nucleated cell counts were derived. Measured with immunoSEQ multiplex PCR; TCRdb has only the in-frame clones, and not every one. The V and J calls and the clone size are those of that table, but D and trimming were determined from the DNA. The data show 200,000 to 300,000 clones, 85% to 90% seen once. The sample consisted of peripheral blood. This sequence originates from a woman aged 35 to 49 with acute or convalescent COVID-19.

CDR3 protein: CASSLAGGQGETQYF. The DNA of the CDR3 is TGTGCCAGCAGCCTAGCGGGGGGGCAAGGAGAGACCCAGTACTTC. This chain joins TRBV11-2 and TRBJ2-5; TRBD2 matches 12 bases. The J segment lost 4 bases and the V segment lost 5 bases, leaving 5 bases of the junction unmatched. This CDR3 is built from 15 residues. The germline V gene has CDR1 SGHAT and CDR2 FQNNGV.